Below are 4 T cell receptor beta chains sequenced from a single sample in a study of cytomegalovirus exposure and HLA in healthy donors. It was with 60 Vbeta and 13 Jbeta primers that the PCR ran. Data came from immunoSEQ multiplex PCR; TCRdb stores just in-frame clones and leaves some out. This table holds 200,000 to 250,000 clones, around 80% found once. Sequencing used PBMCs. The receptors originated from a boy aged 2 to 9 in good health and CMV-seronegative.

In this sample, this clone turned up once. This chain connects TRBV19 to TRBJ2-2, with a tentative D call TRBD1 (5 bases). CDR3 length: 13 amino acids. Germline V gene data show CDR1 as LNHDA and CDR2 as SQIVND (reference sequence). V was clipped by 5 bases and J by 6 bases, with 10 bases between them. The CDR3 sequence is CASSPGFPGELFF. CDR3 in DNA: TGTGCCAGTAGTCCAGGGTTTCCCGGGGAGCTGTTTTTT.

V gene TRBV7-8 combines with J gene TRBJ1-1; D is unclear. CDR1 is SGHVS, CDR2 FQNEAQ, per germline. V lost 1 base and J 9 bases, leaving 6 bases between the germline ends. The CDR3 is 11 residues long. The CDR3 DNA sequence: TGTGCCAGCAGCTTAGGGAGTAAAGCTTTCTTT. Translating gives CASSLGSKAFF.

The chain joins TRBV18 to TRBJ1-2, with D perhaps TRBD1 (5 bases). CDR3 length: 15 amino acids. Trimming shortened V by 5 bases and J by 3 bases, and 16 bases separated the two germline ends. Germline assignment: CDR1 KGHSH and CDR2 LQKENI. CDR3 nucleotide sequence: TGTGCCAGCTCATCAGCATCGGGAGGGGACTATGGCTACACCTTC. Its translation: CASSSASGGDYGYTF.

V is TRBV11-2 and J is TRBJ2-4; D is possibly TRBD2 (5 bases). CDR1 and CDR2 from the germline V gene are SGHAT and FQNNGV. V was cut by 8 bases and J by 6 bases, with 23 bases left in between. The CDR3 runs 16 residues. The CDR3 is CASGRPDGELGNIQYF. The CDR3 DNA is TGTGCCAGCGGGCGCCCGGACGGGGAGCTCGGAAACATTCAGTACTTC.